This note documents a single T cell receptor (beta chain) sequence. This entry belongs to a study of blood T cell repertoires in COVID-19. Study-wide context: From T cells, B-cell-depleted T cells, or PBMCs came the material, which was cDNA or gDNA.

Measured with immunoSEQ multiplex PCR; TCRdb has only the in-frame clones, and not every one. The sample contains roughly 230,000 clones, over 85% of which appear only once. This CDR3 contains 15 residues. Germline loops: CDR1 LGHDT, CDR2 YNNKEL (reference sequence). The V end was cut by 1 base, the J end by 1 base, with 10 bases between. The receptor comes from a woman between 25 and 40 years old with acute COVID-19. The sample taken for sequencing was PBMCs or T cells enriched from blood (not recorded which). The J gene is TRBJ1-2, the V gene TRBV3-1 (or the pseudogene TRBV3-2); tentative D call: TRBD1 (6 bases). This CDR3 reads CASSQGTVINYGYTF. CDR3 DNA sequence: TGTGCCAGCAGCCAAGGGACAGTCATTAACTATGGCTACACCTTC.